These 30 T cell receptor beta chains came from one sample sequenced in a study of shared clonotypes between healthy human individuals. Here immunoSEQ multiplex PCR was the method, and the copy in TCRdb shows in-frame clones only, minus some. The table lists about 1.1 million clones, around 82% of them singletons, with 0.52% in the top ten. The specimen sequenced was memory CD4+ T cells from PBMCs. Described subset: CD45RA-negative fraction. Receptors were obtained from a man younger than 30 in good health. Some clones in this sample may be carry-over from other donors' samples.

The chain employs TRBV6-1 and TRBJ2-7; TRBD1 or TRBD2 may be the D gene (5 bases each). The V end lost 10 bases, the J end lost 6 bases, and 13 bases lay between the germline ends. The CDR3 extends over 11 amino acids. Looked up from germline, CDR1 is MNHNS and CDR2 is SASEGT. The CDR3 DNA reads TGTGCCACGGGACGTATGGGCGAGCAGTACTTC. Its protein product is CATGRMGEQYF.

This chain uses TRBV5-1 with TRBJ1-1, with 7 bases lining up with TRBD1. Germline V gene sequence: CDR1 SGHRS, CDR2 YFSETQ. This CDR3 spans 15 amino acids. The junction had 9 bases not matched to a gene; V was cut back by 3 bases and J by 4 bases. CDR3 nucleotides: TGCGCCAGCAGCTATCAGGGGGTGAGGAGCACTGAAGCTTTCTTT. This translates into CASSYQGVRSTEAFF.

V usage is TRBV5-1 and J usage is TRBJ2-5; 9 nucleotides agree with TRBD1. The CDR3 has 16 amino acids. V lost 0 bases, J lost 1 base, and 4 bases stayed unmatched. Germline V CDR1 and CDR2: SGHRS, YFSETQ. The CDR3 DNA follows: TGCGCCAGCAGCTTGGGGGGACAGGGCGTCCAAGAGACCCAGTACTTC. Encoded protein: CASSLGGQGVQETQYF.

This clone has just one count. The same CDR3 also results from other DNA sequences found in this sample. The chain combines TRBV6-6 with TRBJ1-1; TRBD1 is a possible D gene (5 bases). V lost 2 bases and J lost 1, with 8 bases in between. The germline V gene encodes CDR1 MNHNY and CDR2 SVGAGI (reference sequence). The CDR3 length is 14 residues. CDR3 amino acids: CASSYDRGNTEAFF. CDR3 nucleotides: TGTGCCAGCAGTTACGATAGGGGGAACACTGAAGCTTTCTTT.

This clone was seen just once. This sequence joins TRBV6-1 and TRBJ1-2; unclear D gene. Trimming left V 7 bases short and J 0 bases short, with 12 bases between. This CDR3 is 14 amino acids long. Germline V gene lookup returns CDR1 MNHNS and CDR2 SASEGT. The CDR3 nucleotides are TGTGCCAGCATCGCCGGAGAAGCTAACTATGGCTACACCTTC. It yields the protein CASIAGEANYGYTF.

The CDR3, as DNA: TGCGCCAGCAGCTTGACTAGCAGCCGCACAGATACGCAGTATTTT. Translation gives CASSLTSSRTDTQYF. The chain recombines TRBV5-1 with TRBJ2-3, with D possibly matching TRBD2 (6 bases). The ends were cut back, 1 base at V and 1 base at J, with 10 bases in the middle. This CDR3 contains 15 residues. Germline lookup yields CDR1 SGHRS and CDR2 YFSETQ.

The chain links TRBV7-2 to TRBJ2-7, with D hard to call. Germline lookup yields CDR1 SGHTA and CDR2 FQGNSA. Trimming shortened V by 1 base and J by 6 bases, and 13 bases separated the two germline ends. The CDR3 has 14 residues. The CDR3 region has the DNA TGTGCCAGCAGCTTAGGGACGGTGAGAGGCGAGCAGTACTTC. Protein: CASSLGTVRGEQYF.

The chain recombines TRBV30 with TRBJ2-7; a possible D gene is TRBD1 (5 bases). The CDR3 spans 12 residues. Looked up from germline, CDR1 is GTSNPN and CDR2 is SVGIG (reference sequence). V lost 0 bases to trimming and J lost 7 bases, with 10 bases between them. CDR3 in amino acids: CAWSVPRAEQYF. CDR3 DNA: TGTGCCTGGAGTGTGCCCAGGGCTGAGCAGTACTTC.

The chain links TRBV2 to TRBJ1-4, with D possibly matching TRBD1 (6 bases). Per germline, CDR1 SNHLY and CDR2 FYNNEI. Trimming removed 2 bases from V and 6 bases from J, with 13 bases in between. The CDR3 has 15 amino acids. In nucleotides, the CDR3 is TGTGCCAGCAGTGAAAGCCGAGGGACACATGAAAAACTGTTTTTT. As protein: CASSESRGTHEKLFF.

The chain is built from TRBV7-2 and TRBJ2-5; 8 nucleotides agree with TRBD1. This CDR3 spans 13 amino acids. CDR1 is SGHTA, CDR2 FQGNSA, per germline. J gave up 5 bases and V 2 bases, and 1 base lay outside the gene matches. Here the CDR3 DNA reads TGTGCCAGCAGCTTATGGACAGGGGAGACCCAGTACTTC. It yields the protein CASSLWTGETQYF.

This chain joins TRBV7-2 and TRBJ2-1; no reliable D call. Trimming took off 0 bases at V and 2 bases at J, with 14 bases between the two ends. The CDR3 is made up of 17 amino acids. The germline gives CDR1 SGHTA, CDR2 FQGNSA. CDR3 DNA sequence: TGTGCCAGCAGCTTAGCGGTCGATTTCCTAGCCTACAATGAGCAGTTCTTC. Protein: CASSLAVDFLAYNEQFF.

The V and J genes are TRBV19 and TRBJ2-7, with D perhaps matching TRBD2 (6 bases). The germline V gene has CDR1 LNHDA and CDR2 SQIVND (reference sequence). CDR3 length equals 13 residues. Trimming took off 3 bases at V and 6 bases at J, with 12 bases between the two ends. CDR3 residues: CASSIPGRAEQYF. CDR3 bases: TGTGCCAGTAGTATCCCCGGGAGAGCCGAGCAGTACTTC.

This clone was detected once. The genes are TRBV29-1 and TRBJ2-2; perhaps TRBD1 as D (5 bases). The germline gives CDR1 SQVTM, CDR2 ANQGSEA. The V end was cut by 3 bases, the J end by 5 bases, with 10 bases between. This CDR3 comprises 13 residues. The CDR3 DNA is TGCAGCGTTGATTCAGGGAAAACCGGGGAGCTGTTTTTT. This gives the protein CSVDSGKTGELFF.

The V call is TRBV7-2, the J call TRBJ1-5, with D possibly TRBD1 on 5 matching bases. This CDR3 has 13 residues. Germline V CDR1 and CDR2: SGHTA, FQGNSA. Trimming pared 1 base from V and 9 bases from J, leaving 10 bases between. Here the CDR3 DNA reads TGTGCCAGCAGCTTAGAACGGGGACTGCCCCAGCATTTT. Translating it yields CASSLERGLPQHF. The full variable domain, rest sourced from reference TRBV7-2 and TRBJ1-5, is GAGVSQSPSNKVTEKGKDVELRCDPISGHTALYWYRQSLGQGLEFLIYFQGNSAPDKSGLPSDRFSAERTGGSVSTLTIQRTQQEDSAVYLCASSLERGLPQHFGDGTRLSIL.

Comment on this clone: The sample carries other DNA sequences with the same CDR3. The J gene is TRBJ2-7, the V gene TRBV6-5; perhaps TRBD2 as D (5 bases). The V end was cut by 2 bases, the J end by 0 bases, with 8 bases between. There are 14 residues in the CDR3. Germline CDR1 is MNHEY and CDR2 is SVGAGI. The chain's CDR3 is CASSYRESSYEQYF. The CDR3, as DNA: TGTGCCAGCAGTTACAGGGAGAGCTCCTACGAGCAGTACTTC.

With regard to this clone: The sample has other DNA sequences that encode this CDR3 too. The chain is built from TRBV7-8 and TRBJ1-5; D is possibly TRBD1 (6 bases). The germline V gene has CDR1 SGHVS and CDR2 FQNEAQ. The CDR3 has 14 amino acids. The germline V and J ends were trimmed by 3 bases and 2 bases, with 8 bases remaining between them. The CDR3 region is CASSFSGGNQPQHF. The CDR3 nucleotides are TGTGCCAGCAGCTTCTCAGGGGGCAATCAGCCCCAGCATTTT.

In regard to this clone: The junction differs from germline at one of its ends, possibly a read error. The CDR3 DNA reads as TGTGCCAGCAGTTACTCCTCAGGGAACCCCGGGGAGCTGTTTTTT. Translated: CASSYSSGNPGELFF. The V gene is TRBV6-5, the J gene TRBJ2-2; maybe TRBD1 (5 bases). There are 15 residues in the CDR3. Looked up from germline, CDR1 is MNHEY and CDR2 is SVGAGI.

The chain links TRBV28 to TRBJ2-5; D gene unclear. Germline V lookup: CDR1 MDHEN, CDR2 SYDVKM. CDR3 length: 13 amino acids. Trimming removed 5 bases at V and 7 bases at J, with 14 bases between. CDR3 residues: CASSPPGLWTQYF. CDR3 bases: TGTGCCAGCAGTCCCCCGGGTCTATGGACCCAGTACTTC.

This chain joins TRBV4-2 and TRBJ2-7; 8 positions agree with TRBD1. V dropped 1 base and J dropped 2; count of bases not matched to a gene: 4. CDR3 length: 15 residues. CDR1 is LGHNA, CDR2 YNFKEQ, per germline. The CDR3 protein is CASSQGDRSAYEQYF. The CDR3 DNA is TGTGCCAGCAGCCAAGGGGACAGGTCAGCCTACGAGCAGTACTTC.

CDR3: CASSPRASGVLLETQYF. CDR3 nucleotides: TGTGCCAGCTCACCAAGGGCTAGCGGAGTTCTCTTGGAGACCCAGTACTTC. This chain uses TRBV18 with TRBJ2-5; 7 bases match TRBD2. The CDR3 is 17 residues long. Unmatched junction bases numbered 14, after V lost 2 bases and J lost 5 bases. From germline, CDR1 is KGHSH and CDR2 LQKENI. Using reference TRBV18 and TRBJ2-5 for the parts outside the CDR3, the full variable domain is NAGVMQNPRHLVRRRGQEARLRCSPMKGHSHVYWYRQLPEEGLKFMVYLQKENIIDESGMPKERFSAEFPKEGPSILRIQQVVRGDSAAYFCASSPRASGVLLETQYFGPGTRLLVL.

CDR3 sequence reads: CASSAYRGGETQYF. CDR3 DNA: TGTGCCAGCAGTGCGTACAGGGGCGGGGAGACCCAGTACTTC. The rearrangement joins TRBV2 to TRBJ2-5; 7 bases are shared with TRBD1. CDR1 is SNHLY, CDR2 FYNNEI, per germline. The CDR3 length is 14 residues. Germline trimming cut 4 bases from V and 5 bases from J; bases unmatched to any gene: 7.

This clone has just a few counts. The chain has TRBV9 and TRBJ2-3, with 8 bases lining up with TRBD2. CDR1 is SGDLS, CDR2 YYNGEE, per germline. With 3 bases clipped from V and 6 bases from J, the junction kept 12 bases outside the gene matches. The CDR3 extends over 16 amino acids. The CDR3 spells CASSAGLAPSPDTQYF. The DNA of the CDR3 is TGTGCCAGCAGCGCAGGACTAGCCCCCAGCCCCGATACGCAGTATTTT.

The chain employs TRBV5-5 and TRBJ2-7; D is undetermined. Trimming took off 4 bases at V and 6 bases at J, with 8 bases between the two ends. CDR1 and CDR2 (germline): SGHKS, YYEKEE (reference sequence). CDR3 length: 11 residues. This CDR3 reads CASSQGFEQYF. CDR3 coding DNA: TGTGCCAGCAGCCAAGGGTTCGAGCAGTACTTC.

The gene calls are TRBV7-6 and TRBJ1-1; TRBD1 might be the D (6 bases). Trimming shortened V by 3 bases and J by 4 bases, and 12 bases separated the two germline ends. CDR1 and CDR2 from the germline V gene are SGHVS and FNYEAQ. The CDR3 sequence is 14 residues long. CDR3 in DNA: TGTGCCAGCAGCTTGAAGGGGGTGAGCACTGAAGCTTTCTTT. Its translation is CASSLKGVSTEAFF.

This clone was seen only a few times. The chain recombines TRBV7-9 with TRBJ2-2, with 15 bases lining up with TRBD2. J lost 5 bases, V lost 5 bases, and 9 bases had no gene match. CDR3 size: 18 residues. In germline, CDR1 is SEHNR, CDR2 FQNEAQ (reference sequence). The CDR3 loop reads CASSPWTSGRAGTGELFF. In DNA form, the CDR3 reads TGTGCCAGCAGCCCTTGGACTAGCGGGAGGGCCGGGACCGGGGAGCTGTTTTTT.

V is TRBV28 and J is TRBJ2-7; D is perhaps TRBD1 (5 bases). CDR3 size: 17 residues. Germline V gene lookup returns CDR1 MDHEN and CDR2 SYDVKM. The V end lost 5 bases, the J end lost 0 bases, and 20 bases lay between the germline ends. The CDR3 is CASSTDLYRGFSYEQYF. In DNA, the CDR3 is TGTGCCAGCAGTACTGACCTGTATAGGGGCTTCTCCTACGAGCAGTACTTC. Combining the CDR3 with reference TRBV28 and TRBJ2-7 gives the whole variable domain DVKVTQSSRYLVKRTGEKVFLECVQDMDHENMFWYRQDPGLGLRLIYFSYDVKMKEKGDIPEGYSVSREKKERFSLILESASTNQTSMYLCASSTDLYRGFSYEQYFGPGTRLTVT.

The chain links TRBV2 to TRBJ1-5; TRBD1 matches 9 bases. With 2 bases clipped from V and 4 bases from J, the junction kept 3 bases outside the gene matches. CDR3 length: 15 residues. The germline CDR1 and CDR2 sequences are SNHLY and FYNNEI. The CDR3 DNA follows: TGTGCCAGCAGTGAATGGGGGACAGGGAATCAGCCCCAGCATTTT. Translated, it gives CASSEWGTGNQPQHF.

The chain carries TRBV5-1 and TRBJ1-3; D remains ambiguous. Trimming shortened V by 2 bases and J by 0 bases, and 6 bases separated the two germline ends. The CDR3 runs to 14 residues. CDR1 and CDR2 (germline): SGHRS, YFSETQ. CDR3 sequence: CASSFQGSGNTIYF. In DNA form, the CDR3 reads TGCGCCAGCAGCTTTCAAGGCTCTGGAAACACCATATATTTT. The entire variable domain, with the rest obtained from reference TRBV5-1 and TRBJ1-3, is as follows: KAGVTQTPRYLIKTRGQQVTLSCSPISGHRSVSWYQQTPGQGLQFLFEYFSETQRNKGNFPGRFSGRQFSNSRSEMNVSTLELGDSALYLCASSFQGSGNTIYFGEGSWLTVV.

The CDR3 here is CASSPERQGTYEQYF. The CDR3 DNA sequence: TGTGCCAGCAGCCCCGAGAGGCAGGGGACGTACGAGCAGTACTTC. The chain uses TRBV11-2 and TRBJ2-7, with a possible D match to TRBD1 (6 bases). Deletions cut 5 bases from V and 4 bases from J, with 18 bases between. CDR1 is SGHAT, CDR2 FQNNGV, per germline. The CDR3 has 15 residues. Variable domain in full (rest from reference TRBV11-2 and TRBJ2-7): EAGVAQSPRYKIIEKRQSVAFWCNPISGHATLYWYQQILGQGPKLLIQFQNNGVVDDSQLPKDRFSAERLKGVDSTLKIQPAKLEDSAVYLCASSPERQGTYEQYFGPGTRLTVT.

J is TRBJ1-5 and V is TRBV6-1; the D is unclear. The CDR3 length is 13 residues. Germline V gene lookup returns CDR1 MNHNS and CDR2 SASEGT. The V end lost 0 bases, the J end lost 7 bases, and 7 bases lay between the germline ends. This CDR3 is CASSEATFQPQHF. In nucleotides, the CDR3 is TGTGCCAGCAGTGAAGCGACCTTCCAGCCCCAGCATTTT.